The 3 T cell receptor beta chains below come from one sample, sequenced in a study of cytomegalovirus exposure and HLA in healthy donors. Researchers ran the PCR with 60 Vbeta and 13 Jbeta primers. The repertoire was sequenced with immunoSEQ multiplex PCR; TCRdb's copy has only in-frame clones and lacks some. The table has more than 200,000 clones, roughly 80% seen once; the top ten hold about 0.2%. Input material: PBMCs. The receptors were sampled from a girl between 2 and 10 years old in good health and CMV-seronegative.

To note about this clone: The conserved final phenylalanine or tryptophan is absent from the CDR3, which likely points to a read error. J is TRBJ1-2 and V is TRBV6-1; D is perhaps TRBD1 (6 bases). The CDR3 has 14 residues. CDR1 and CDR2 from the germline V gene are MNHNS and SASEGT. Trimming took off 5 bases at V and 4 bases at J, with 14 bases between the two ends. CDR3 amino acids: CASSSQGAGYGYTL. The CDR3 region has the DNA TGTGCCAGCAGTTCACAGGGTGCGGGCTATGGCTACACCCTC.

This clone was detected only a few times. The chain recombines TRBV10-1 with TRBJ2-7, with D hard to call. The V gene lost 7 bases and the J gene lost 2 bases, with 9 bases spanning the gap. The CDR3 runs 12 residues. Germline-derived CDR1 and CDR2 are WNHNN and SYGVQD (reference sequence). The CDR3 is CASIGGAYEQYF. Written as DNA, the CDR3 is TGCGCCAGCATCGGCGGAGCCTACGAGCAGTACTTC.

This sequence joins TRBV27 and TRBJ2-1, with 10 bases aligning to TRBD1. J lost 9 bases, V lost 4 bases, and 12 bases had no gene match. The CDR3 loop spans 16 amino acids. CDR1 is MNHEY and CDR2 is SMNVEV in the germline V gene (reference sequence). The DNA for the CDR3 is TGTGCCAGCAGTTCCCGATGGGACAGGGGCATTTCTGAGCAGTTCTTC. Translated: CASSSRWDRGISEQFF.